A selection of T cell receptor beta chains follows, all from one sample in a study of OX40 agonist ivuxolimab in advanced cancers. TCRdb's copy holds only in-frame clones and misses some; the assay was immunoSEQ multiplex PCR. The sample has around 70,000 clones, roughly 84% seen once; the top ten hold 0.9% to 1.4%. The material was CD4+ or CD8+ T cells sorted from blood, obtained in a trial of the OX40 agonist ivuxolimab. These receptors were collected from an adult with an advanced solid tumor such as melanoma, head and neck, liver or kidney cancer. Both conserved end residues are part of each CDR3.

TRBJ1-3	TRBV7-9	CASSRGQTGFSGNTIYF
TRBJ2-4	TRBV11-3	CASSLDLYRGREYF
TRBJ2-5	TRBV11-2	CASSFKGTGGLGRSETQYF
TRBJ2-5	TRBV5-1	CASSLVSGNSLETQYF
TRBJ1-2	TRBV6-5	CASSYSLLEGYGYTF
TRBJ1-1	TRBV9	CASKGTANTEAFF
TRBJ2-5	TRBV7-2	CASSPRGARGQETQYF
TRBJ1-4	TRBV28	CASTHEGAGEKLFF
TRBJ1-4	TRBV4-1	CASSPRGEKLFF
TRBJ1-6	TRBV6-5	CASSYSGGYGDSPLHF
TRBJ2-1	TRBV10-3	CAISGWTENNEQFF
TRBJ2-7	TRBV19	CASRSLLSPYEQYF
TRBJ2-2	TRBV4-1	CASELLAGGRDTGELFF
TRBJ2-7	TRBV5-1	CASEGDSPYEQYF
TRBJ1-6	TRBV7-9	CASSGRGNSPLHF
TRBJ2-3	TRBV7-2	CASSSRTSSGADTQYF
TRBJ2-2	TRBV10-1	CARSSGGSTGELFF
TRBJ2-1	TRBV5-1	CASTRLAGGNEQFF
TRBJ1-4	TRBV5-4	CASSLAPGQVEKLFF
TRBJ1-6	TRBV6-1	CASSEDLDSPLHF
TRBJ1-2	TRBV9	CASSVGQNPYGYTF
TRBJ1-5	TRBV10-3	CAISASGKDQPQHF
TRBJ1-1	TRBV5-1	CASRSEGRTEAFF
TRBJ2-5	TRBV4-1	CASSPSPPGHNQETQYF
TRBJ2-7	TRBV10-3	CAISEGGEQYF
TRBJ2-5	TRBV18	CASSPPGTGYQETQYF
TRBJ1-2	TRBV9	CASSAGPYYGYTF
TRBJ2-2	TRBV11-2	CASKGLAGAGGELFF
TRBJ2-2	TRBV7-3	CASSLMAGANTGELFF
TRBJ1-6	TRBV14	CASSPRGSYNSPLHF
TRBJ1-2	TRBV10-3	CAISGARDRNYGYTF
TRBJ2-3	TRBV18	CASSPSSASTDTQYF
TRBJ1-6	TRBV10-3	CAISLTGTENSPLHF
TRBJ2-5	TRBV6-6	CASSYPGGAETQYF
TRBJ2-3	TRBV11-2	CASSLGGWYSLADTQYF
TRBJ2-5	TRBV7-2	CASSFWQGETQYF
TRBJ1-2	TRBV10-3	CAISESGQTGYTF
TRBJ1-2	TRBV6-6	CAIGANYGYTF
TRBJ1-2	TRBV6-6	CASSPQYGYTF
TRBJ1-5	TRBV5-1	CASSWGDRVGQPQHF
TRBJ1-2	TRBV15	CATSRAGTGAYGYTF
TRBJ2-1	TRBV5-4	CASSRGTANNEQFF
TRBJ1-2	TRBV5-8	CASSTRDSLSYGYTF
TRBJ2-4	TRBV10-1	CASSSNVQGNIQYF
TRBJ1-6	TRBV18	CASSGQGPNSPLHF
TRBJ2-2	TRBV15	CATSRAPSGTGMWTGELFF
TRBJ2-3	TRBV6-5	CASSLLTDTQYF
TRBJ1-2	TRBV4-3	CASSQDLGRNYGYTF
TRBJ2-5	TRBV7-2	CASSLQWGQETQYF
TRBJ2-2	TRBV7-9	CASLEGRNTGELFF
TRBJ2-3	TRBV5-4	CASSLKDTQYF